Reported below is one T cell receptor (beta chain). TCRdb reprocessed the 5' RACE reads and reports one entry per CDR3 protein, with no DNA. The repertoire table contains 450,000 to 600,000 distinct CDR3 sequences. Germline assignment: CDR1 SGHVS and CDR2 FNYEAQ. The CDR3 contains 13 residues. These data originate in a study of T cells expressing NK-cell markers. The sequenced sample was blood T cells: a sorted CD56 or NKG2C T cell subset, CD4+ or CD8+ T cells, or bulk PBMC T cells (not recorded which). This TCR derives from a young man in good health. The chain employs TRBV7-6 and TRBJ1-2; without DNA, the TCRdb call of TRBD1 cannot be checked. CDR3 amino acids: CASSVRTGSGYTF.